These 16 T cell receptor beta chains came from one sample sequenced in a study of T cells after yellow fever vaccination. MiXCR, run by TCRdb on the 5' RACE reads, gives a single entry per CDR3 protein. The table has 170,000 or so distinct CDR3 sequences, approximately 6.2% seen once. The starting material was CD4+ T cells sorted from PBMCs, obtained on the day of the first yellow fever vaccination. Receptors were obtained from a man younger than 35 who received the YFV17D yellow fever vaccine.

This clonotype was seen repeatedly, ten times or more. The rearrangement uses TRBV11-1 and TRBJ2-5; 14 bases match TRBD2. Looked up from germline, CDR1 is SGHAT and CDR2 is FQDESV (reference sequence). Losses at the gene ends were 5 bases for V and 1 base for J; bases not matched to a gene: 3. The CDR3 is 16 amino acids. The CDR3 region is CASSPGLAGGQETQYF. DNA for the CDR3: TGTGCCAGCAGCCCCGGACTAGCGGGGGGCCAAGAGACCCAGTACTTC. The complete variable domain, with remaining parts taken from reference TRBV11-1 and TRBJ2-5, reads EAEVAQSPRYKITEKSQAVAFWCDPISGHATLYWYRQILGQGPELLVQFQDESVVDDSQLPKDRFSAERLKGVDSTLKIQPAELGDSAMYLCASSPGLAGGQETQYFGPGTRLLVL.

The chain has TRBV14 and TRBJ1-1; the match to TRBD1 covers 7 bases. The germline V gene encodes CDR1 SGHDN and CDR2 FVKESK. This CDR3 is 11 amino acids long. After removal of 4 bases from V and 8 bases from J, the junction contained 1 base not matched to a gene. Written as DNA, the CDR3 is TGTGCCAGCAGCCCAGGGGGGGAAGCTTTCTTT. Translating gives CASSPGGEAFF.

As for this clonotype: One end of the junction does not line up with germline, which may come from a read error. The gene calls are TRBV7-2 and TRBJ2-1, with 13 bases fitting TRBD2. The V gene's germline CDR1 is SGHTA and CDR2 FQGNSA. The CDR3 runs 13 residues. The chain's CDR3 is CASSLAEGLAGPF. CDR3 nucleotide sequence: TGTGCCAGCAGCTTAGCGGAGGGACTAGCGGGGCCCTTC.

The rearrangement uses TRBV10-2 and TRBJ2-1; D might be TRBD2 (6 bases). V dropped 6 bases and J dropped 3 bases, with 12 bases sitting between them. Germline V gene sequence: CDR1 WSHSY, CDR2 SAAADI. The CDR3 length is 14 residues. The CDR3 reads CASRPRLGYNEQFF. DNA of the CDR3: TGCGCCAGCAGACCGCGACTAGGCTACAATGAGCAGTTCTTC.

The sample holds a few counts of this clonotype. The V gene is TRBV7-2, the J gene TRBJ1-1; 11 bases agree with TRBD1. The length of the CDR3 is 14 residues. Germline CDR1 SGHTA, CDR2 FQGNSA. The V segment lost 5 bases and the J segment 6 bases; nucleotides outside the gene matches: 5. CDR3 sequence reads: CASSPGQGVSEAFF. In DNA, the CDR3 is TGTGCCAGCAGCCCGGGACAGGGGGTGTCTGAAGCTTTCTTT.

This clonotype appeared many times. The J gene is TRBJ2-7, the V gene TRBV12-3 or TRBV12-4; D is possibly TRBD2 (5 bases). Trimming left V 10 bases short and J 5 bases short, with 18 bases between. This CDR3 has 13 amino acids. The CDR3 DNA reads as TGTGCCATCTCAAGGACTTCGAAAAACGAGCAGTACTTC. It specifies CAISRTSKNEQYF.

CDR3 amino acids: CASSGASGGAWYAGELFF. In nucleotides, the CDR3 is TGTGCCAGTAGTGGGGCTAGCGGGGGGGCTTGGTATGCCGGGGAGCTGTTTTTT. This chain joins TRBV19 and TRBJ2-2; 12 bases map to TRBD2. V lost 5 bases and J lost 6; bases outside the gene matches: 13. This CDR3 has 18 residues. The V gene's germline CDR1 is LNHDA and CDR2 SQIVND (reference sequence).

This sequence joins TRBV7-2 and TRBJ1-2, with no clear D. CDR1 SGHTA and CDR2 FQGNSA come from the germline V gene. This CDR3 contains 14 residues. V was cut by 5 bases and J by 4 bases, with 14 bases left in between. The CDR3 nucleotides are TGTGCCAGCAGCCCCGGCGGGGTGGGCTATGGCTACACCTTC. It specifies CASSPGGVGYGYTF.

The table lists this clonotype with many counts. This chain connects TRBV28 to TRBJ2-5; tentatively, D is TRBD1 or TRBD2 (5 bases each). Trimming took off 2 bases at V and 5 bases at J, with 15 bases between the two ends. Looked up from germline, CDR1 is MDHEN and CDR2 is SYDVKM. This CDR3 is built from 15 residues. CDR3 amino acids: CASSLRGHGVETQYF. In DNA, the CDR3 is TGTGCCAGCAGTTTAAGGGGTCACGGGGTTGAGACCCAGTACTTC. The full variable domain, with the rest looked up from reference TRBV28 and TRBJ2-5, is DVKVTQSSRYLVKRTGEKVFLECVQDMDHENMFWYRQDPGLGLRLIYFSYDVKMKEKGDIPEGYSVSREKKERFSLILESASTNQTSMYLCASSLRGHGVETQYFGPGTRLLVL.

At least ten counts were recorded for this clonotype. The rearrangement joins TRBV5-8 to TRBJ1-5, with 8 bases lining up with TRBD1. Per germline, CDR1 SGHTS and CDR2 YDEGEE. After removal of 3 bases from V and 3 bases from J, the junction contained 11 bases not matched to a gene. The CDR3 is 17 amino acids. CDR3 in DNA: TGTGCCAGCAGCTCCTTGCCCTCAGGGGGCGTCAATCAGCCCCAGCATTTT. It translates to CASSSLPSGGVNQPQHF.

This clonotype was counted only a few times. V and J are TRBV7-2 and TRBJ2-7; 9 positions match TRBD1. V gave up 6 bases and J gave up 3 bases; unmatched junction bases: 9. From germline, CDR1 is SGHTA and CDR2 FQGNSA. This CDR3 is built from 15 residues. In nucleotides, the CDR3 is TGTGCCAGCAGTATCGGGACAGGGAAGAGCTACGAGCAGTACTTC. It specifies CASSIGTGKSYEQYF.

This clonotype was counted many times. This chain connects TRBV6-5 to TRBJ2-1; D uncertain. V was shortened by 2 bases and J by 8 bases, with 4 bases between the two germline ends. CDR1 and CDR2 from the germline V gene are MNHEY and SVGAGI. CDR3 length: 11 residues. CDR3 amino acids: CASSYGDEQFF. CDR3 coding DNA: TGTGCCAGCAGTTACGGTGATGAGCAGTTCTTC.

This clonotype occurred a few times. V and J are TRBV5-1 and TRBJ2-1, with 9 bases lining up with TRBD2. Germline trimming cut 6 bases from V and 3 bases from J; bases unmatched to any gene: 7. Germline CDR1 is SGHRS and CDR2 is YFSETQ. The CDR3 is 15 amino acids. CDR3 bases: TGCGCCAGCACCGACGGGACTAGCTTCTACAATGAGCAGTTCTTC. It encodes CASTDGTSFYNEQFF. The whole variable domain, remainder taken from reference TRBV5-1 and TRBJ2-1, is KAGVTQTPRYLIKTRGQQVTLSCSPISGHRSVSWYQQTPGQGLQFLFEYFSETQRNKGNFPGRFSGRQFSNSRSEMNVSTLELGDSALYLCASTDGTSFYNEQFFGPGTRLTVL.

This clonotype has at least ten counts. The J gene is TRBJ1-1, the V gene TRBV12-3 or TRBV12-4; D is possibly TRBD1 (5 bases). V was pared by 7 bases and J by 1 base, with 13 bases between. CDR3 size: 14 residues. The CDR3 reads CASTLQTENTEAFF. Here the CDR3 DNA reads TGTGCCAGCACCTTACAGACAGAGAACACTGAAGCTTTCTTT.

Ten or more counts support this clonotype. The chain has TRBV28 and TRBJ1-2, with a tentative D call TRBD1 (5 bases). This CDR3 is 12 amino acids long. Germline values: CDR1 MDHEN, CDR2 SYDVKM. Between the trimmed V and J ends, which lost 5 bases and 5 bases, there was a span of 9 bases. CDR3 bases: TGTGCCAGCAGTGGGGACGTTTATGGCTACACCTTC. As protein: CASSGDVYGYTF.

On this clonotype itself: This may come from a read error, since a much larger clone is one base off. V usage is TRBV28 and J usage is TRBJ2-2, with D possibly matching TRBD1 (6 bases). Germline V CDR1 and CDR2: MDHEN, SYDVKM. CDR3 length equals 13 residues. CDR3 region: CASLTGNTGKLFF. The CDR3 DNA is TGTGCCAGCCTCACAGGGAACACCGGGAAGCTGTTTTTT. The variable domain in full, with the rest retrieved from reference TRBV28 and TRBJ2-2, is DVKVTQSSRYLVKRTGEKVFLECVQDMDHENMFWYRQDPGLGLRLIYFSYDVKMKEKGDIPEGYSVSREKKERFSLILESASTNQTSMYLCASLTGNTGKLFFGEGSRLTVL.